This TCR beta chain came from a study of blood T cell repertoires in COVID-19. As for the study in general: Acute and convalescent COVID-19 specimens originated in the United States, Italy and Spain.

Per the germline V gene, CDR1 is MNHNY and CDR2 is SVGAGI (reference sequence). Trimming at V came to 5 bases and at J to 2 bases, leaving 4 bases not matched to a gene. The CDR3 sequence is 14 residues long. Using immunoSEQ multiplex PCR, the repertoire was profiled, and TCRdb retains in-frame clones only, with some absent. The table records tens of thousands of clones, approximately 71% of them present only once. The source is a woman between 50 and 59 years old with acute or convalescent COVID-19. The chain links TRBV6-6 to TRBJ2-7, with TRBD1 identical over 9 bases. The sequencing input was peripheral blood. The CDR3 region has the DNA TGTGCCAGCAGTAACCGGGACAGGGCCTACGAGCAGTACTTC. This gives the protein CASSNRDRAYEQYF.